This entry is about one T cell receptor (beta chain). The antigen remains undetermined. The length of the CDR3 is 16 residues. The germline CDR1 and CDR2 sequences are ENHRY and SYGVKD. V trimming: 0 bases; J trimming: 3 bases; junction bases outside the gene matches: 3. Some clones are missing from TCRdb's copy, which holds only in-frame ones; the method was immunoSEQ multiplex PCR. The sample lists approximately 740,000 clones, roughly 70% occurring once. The entry originates in a study of shared clonotypes between healthy human individuals. Whole-study context: Each donor's CD8 memory used one plate, CD8 naive two, each CD4 subset three. Study-level findings and limits: Richness estimates generally favored naive over memory subsets. Researchers sampled blood only, noting tissue repertoires likely differ.

Sequenced material: memory CD4+ T cells sorted from blood. As to subset: CD45RA-negative fraction. The chain joins TRBV10-3 to TRBJ2-2, with TRBD1 identical over 8 bases. This TCR came from a woman between 25 and 40 years old in good health. CDR3 bases: TGTGCCATCAGTGAGTCGCAGGGGGCTTACACCGGGGAGCTGTTTTTT. Protein sequence: CAISESQGAYTGELFF.